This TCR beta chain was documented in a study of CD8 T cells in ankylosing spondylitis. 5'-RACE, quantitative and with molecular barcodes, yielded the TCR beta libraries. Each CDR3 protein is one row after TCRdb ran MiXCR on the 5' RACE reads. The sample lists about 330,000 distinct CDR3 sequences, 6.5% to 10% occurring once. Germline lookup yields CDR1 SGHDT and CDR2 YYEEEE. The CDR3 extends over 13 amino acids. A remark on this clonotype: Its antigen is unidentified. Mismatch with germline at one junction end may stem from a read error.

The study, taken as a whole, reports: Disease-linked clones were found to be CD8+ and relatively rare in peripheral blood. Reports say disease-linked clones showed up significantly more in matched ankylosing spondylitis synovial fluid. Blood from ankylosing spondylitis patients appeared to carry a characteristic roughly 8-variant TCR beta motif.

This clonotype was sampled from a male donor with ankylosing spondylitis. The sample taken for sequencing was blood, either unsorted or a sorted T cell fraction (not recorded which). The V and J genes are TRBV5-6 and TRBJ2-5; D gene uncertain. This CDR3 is CASGFFERETQYF. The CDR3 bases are TGTGCCAGCGGCTTTTTCGAAAGGGAGACCCAGTACTTC.